The next 13 T cell receptor beta chains were all read from a single sample in a study of brain T cells in children with intractable seizures. Time point of the sample: blood from clinic visit 5 months post-surgery; TSC patient then seizure free. Repertoires were generated with immunoSEQ multiplex PCR, while TCRdb's copy carries only in-frame clones and drops some. The sample lists under 400,000 clones, over 90% occurring once. The sequencing here drew on peripheral blood, taken 4 to 5 months after surgery. The receptors stem from a boy in the first two years of life with tuberous sclerosis and intractable seizures.

The rearrangement joins TRBV6-2 or TRBV6-3 to TRBJ2-5; possibly TRBD1 for D (5 bases). This CDR3 spans 14 amino acids. Trimming removed 0 bases at V and 0 bases at J, with 5 bases between. Germline assignment: CDR1 MNHEY and CDR2 SVGEGT. CDR3: CASSYSDNQETQYF. The CDR3 DNA sequence: TGTGCCAGCAGTTACTCGGACAACCAAGAGACCCAGTACTTC.

This clone was seen a handful of times. The gene calls are TRBV19 and TRBJ1-5, with 8 bases that match TRBD1. This CDR3 is built from 15 residues. CDR1 LNHDA and CDR2 SQIVND come from the germline V gene (reference sequence). Germline trimming cut 3 bases from V and 5 bases from J; bases unmatched to any gene: 6. As DNA, the CDR3 is TGTGCCAGTAGTATCCCGGGACAGGTGTATCAGCCCCAGCATTTT. Its protein product is CASSIPGQVYQPQHF.

The chain recombines TRBV2 with TRBJ2-7; D is uncertain. Germline-derived CDR1 and CDR2 are SNHLY and FYNNEI. The CDR3 covers 15 residues. Trimming cost V 7 bases and J 3 bases, with 19 bases left between them. Here the CDR3 reads CASTRRDGSVYEQYF. As DNA, the CDR3 is TGTGCCAGCACCAGACGAGACGGTTCAGTCTACGAGCAGTACTTC.

Of note for this clone: The same CDR3 arises from other DNA sequences in this sample as well. The V gene is TRBV9, the J gene TRBJ2-7, with 7 bases aligning to TRBD1. V was pared by 4 bases and J by 7 bases, with 5 bases of the junction left unmatched. The CDR3 loop spans 12 amino acids. Germline V CDR1 and CDR2: SGDLS, YYNGEE. DNA of the CDR3: TGTGCCAGCAGCCCAGGGGGTGGGGAGCAGTACTTC. Translating it yields CASSPGGGEQYF.

This clone was seen just once. J is TRBJ2-7 and V is TRBV18; no clear D. The germline V and J ends were trimmed by 2 bases and 0 bases, with 11 bases remaining between them. CDR1 and CDR2 from the germline V gene are KGHSH and LQKENI. CDR3 length: 15 residues. As DNA, the CDR3 is TGTGCCAGCTCACCAAGGTTGGATTCCTCCTACGAGCAGTACTTC. Translated: CASSPRLDSSYEQYF. The whole variable domain, filled in from reference TRBV18 and TRBJ2-7, reads NAGVMQNPRHLVRRRGQEARLRCSPMKGHSHVYWYRQLPEEGLKFMVYLQKENIIDESGMPKERFSAEFPKEGPSILRIQQVVRGDSAAYFCASSPRLDSSYEQYFGPGTRLTVT.

V usage is TRBV6-5 and J usage is TRBJ2-7; weak D call: TRBD1 (6 bases). The CDR3 contains 14 residues. Germline V gives CDR1 MNHEY, CDR2 SVGAGI. V gave up 2 bases and J gave up 0 bases, with 8 bases separating them. CDR3 nucleotides: TGTGCCAGCAGTTACCGGGACACCTCCTACGAGCAGTACTTC. Protein: CASSYRDTSYEQYF.

Written as DNA, the CDR3 is TGTGCCAGCAGCGCGACAGGGGGTCTGAACACTGAAGCTTTCTTT. Encoded protein: CASSATGGLNTEAFF. The V gene is TRBV7-9, the J gene TRBJ1-1; the match to TRBD1 covers 9 bases. Trimming removed 5 bases from V and 0 bases from J; junction bases left unmatched: 4. This CDR3 has 15 residues. Looked up from germline, CDR1 is SEHNR and CDR2 is FQNEAQ (reference sequence).

V gene TRBV7-3 combines with J gene TRBJ2-4; 10 bases agree with TRBD2. Germline lookup yields CDR1 SGHTA and CDR2 FQGTGA. The CDR3 has 13 residues. After removal of 4 bases from V and 8 bases from J, the junction contained 2 bases not matched to a gene. In DNA form, the CDR3 reads TGTGCCAGCAGCTCCAGCGGGAGGGACATTCAGTACTTC. Its translation: CASSSSGRDIQYF.

V usage is TRBV7-2 and J usage is TRBJ2-2, with D hard to call. This CDR3 has 14 amino acids. Germline-derived CDR1 and CDR2 are SGHTA and FQGNSA. V shed 7 bases and J shed 2 bases, with 11 bases lying between them. The CDR3 sequence: CASKRSENTGELFF. CDR3 coding DNA: TGTGCCAGCAAACGGTCAGAAAACACCGGGGAGCTGTTTTTT.

V and J are TRBV30 and TRBJ1-1; D is uncertain. From germline, CDR1 is GTSNPN and CDR2 SVGIG (reference sequence). This CDR3 contains 14 residues. V lost 0 bases to trimming and J lost 1 base, with 9 bases between them. Here the CDR3 DNA reads TGTGCCTGGAGTGTGAGGGTGCAGAACACTGAAGCTTTCTTT. It is translated as CAWSVRVQNTEAFF. Using reference TRBV30 and TRBJ1-1 for the parts outside the CDR3, the full variable domain is SQTIHQWPATLVQPVGSPLSLECTVEGTSNPNLYWYRQAAGRGLQLLFYSVGIGQISSEVPQNLSASRPQDRQFILSSKKLLLSDSGFYLCAWSVRVQNTEAFFGQGTRLTVV.

V and J are TRBV28 and TRBJ1-1, with TRBD1 as a possible D gene (5 bases). This CDR3 comprises 15 residues. Germline CDR1 reads MDHEN; CDR2 reads SYDVKM. V gave up 4 bases and J gave up 3 bases, with 15 bases separating them. In DNA, the CDR3 is TGTGCCAGCAGTTCCCGGACCACACAGGACACTGAAGCTTTCTTT. This sequence encodes CASSSRTTQDTEAFF.

This chain links TRBV5-5 with TRBJ2-2; D gene uncertain. V gave up 2 bases and J gave up 2 bases, with 1 base separating them. The V gene's germline CDR1 is SGHKS and CDR2 YYEKEE (reference sequence). CDR3 length: 12 residues. This CDR3 is CASSLNTGELFF. The DNA for the CDR3 is TGTGCCAGCAGCTTAAACACCGGGGAGCTGTTTTTT. Complete variable domain (other parts from reference TRBV5-5 and TRBJ2-2): DAGVTQSPTHLIKTRGQQVTLRCSPISGHKSVSWYQQVLGQGPQFIFQYYEKEERGRGNFPDRFSARQFPNYSSELNVNALLLGDSALYLCASSLNTGELFFGEGSRLTVL.

A single count supports this clone. The chain links TRBV28 to TRBJ2-7; no definite D call. The CDR3 loop spans 15 amino acids. Germline assignment: CDR1 MDHEN and CDR2 SYDVKM. Deletions cut 6 bases from V and 2 bases from J, with 17 bases between. CDR3 protein: CASSLPSGRAYEQYF. CDR3 in DNA: TGTGCCAGCAGCCTGCCCTCGGGTCGGGCCTACGAGCAGTACTTC. The entire variable domain, with the rest obtained from reference TRBV28 and TRBJ2-7, is as follows: DVKVTQSSRYLVKRTGEKVFLECVQDMDHENMFWYRQDPGLGLRLIYFSYDVKMKEKGDIPEGYSVSREKKERFSLILESASTNQTSMYLCASSLPSGRAYEQYFGPGTRLTVT.